The T cell receptor (beta chain) described here comes from a study of blood T cell repertoires in COVID-19. Study background: Specimens from acute and convalescent COVID-19 originated in the United States, Italy and Spain. The analysed material was cDNA or gDNA that came from T cells, B-cell-depleted T cells, or PBMCs.

Germline CDR1 is MNHEY and CDR2 is SVGAGI. V was trimmed by 0 bases and J by 5 bases, leaving 10 bases between them. This CDR3 contains 15 residues. Authors' processing steps: Reference gene primers were amplified, and this amplification served to estimate nucleated cell counts. Measured with immunoSEQ multiplex PCR; TCRdb has only the in-frame clones, and not every one. V and J calls and clone size are those listed in that table; D and trimming were worked out from the DNA. The table has some 150,000 clones, around 83% seen once. The Seattle patients joined while their infection was active and were tracked longitudinally afterward.

The sequence was collected from an older woman with COVID-19, enrolled during active disease. Sequenced input: peripheral blood. The rearrangement links TRBV6-5 to TRBJ1-4; D unclear. For the CDR3, the DNA is TGTGCCAGCAGTTACTCGTGGGGAGGGAATGAAAAACTGTTTTTT. Its translation: CASSYSWGGNEKLFF.